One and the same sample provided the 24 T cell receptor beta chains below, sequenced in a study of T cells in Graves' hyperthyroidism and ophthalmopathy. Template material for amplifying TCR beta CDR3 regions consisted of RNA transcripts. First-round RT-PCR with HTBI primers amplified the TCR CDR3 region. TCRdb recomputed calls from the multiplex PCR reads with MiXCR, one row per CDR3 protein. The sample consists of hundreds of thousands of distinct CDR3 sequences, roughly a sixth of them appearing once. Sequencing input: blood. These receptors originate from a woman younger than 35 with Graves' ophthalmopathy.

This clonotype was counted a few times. CDR3 in amino acids: CASSLAPGRMDNSPLHF. CDR3 sequence (DNA): TGTGCCAGCAGCTTAGCCCCCGGACGGATGGATAATTCACCCCTCCACTTT. The gene calls are TRBV7-2 and TRBJ1-6; D remains ambiguous. V lost 0 bases and J 5 bases, leaving 14 bases between the germline ends. Looked up from germline, CDR1 is SGHTA and CDR2 is FQGNSA. The CDR3 has 17 residues.

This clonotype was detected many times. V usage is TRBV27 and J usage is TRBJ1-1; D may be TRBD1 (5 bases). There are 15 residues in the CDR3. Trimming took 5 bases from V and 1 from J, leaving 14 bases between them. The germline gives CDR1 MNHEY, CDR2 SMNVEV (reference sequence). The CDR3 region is CASSAAGPANTEAFF. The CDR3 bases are TGTGCCAGCAGTGCGGCGGGGCCAGCGAACACTGAAGCTTTCTTT.

The chain's CDR3 is CATSQGLYEQYF. The CDR3 bases are TGTGCCACCAGCCAGGGGTTATACGAGCAGTACTTC. V usage is TRBV15 and J usage is TRBJ2-7, with TRBD1 as a possible D gene (6 bases). Germline V CDR1 and CDR2: LNHNV, YYDKDF (reference sequence). This CDR3 region has 12 residues. Trimming removed 5 bases from V and 4 bases from J, with 9 bases in between.

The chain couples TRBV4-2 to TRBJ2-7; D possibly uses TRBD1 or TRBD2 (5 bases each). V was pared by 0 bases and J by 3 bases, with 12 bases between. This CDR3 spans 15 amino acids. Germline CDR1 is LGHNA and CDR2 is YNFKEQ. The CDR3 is CASSQERDRGYEQYF. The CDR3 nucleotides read TGTGCCAGCAGCCAAGAGAGGGACCGAGGCTACGAGCAGTACTTC.

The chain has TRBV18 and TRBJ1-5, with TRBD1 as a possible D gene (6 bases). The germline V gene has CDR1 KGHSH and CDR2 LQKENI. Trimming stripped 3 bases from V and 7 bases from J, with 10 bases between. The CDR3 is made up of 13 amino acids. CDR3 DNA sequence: TGTGCCAGCTCACCTAAACAGGGCCAGCCCCAGCATTTT. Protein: CASSPKQGQPQHF.

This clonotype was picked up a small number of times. CDR3 in DNA: TGTGCCAGCAGCTTGAATGGTAGGGGGCAAGAAAAACTGTTTTTT. Translated: CASSLNGRGQEKLFF. The genes are TRBV5-6 and TRBJ1-4, with 7 bases fitting TRBD1. Germline CDR1 and CDR2: SGHDT and YYEEEE. The CDR3 has 15 amino acids. With 1 base clipped from V and 8 bases from J, the junction kept 8 bases outside the gene matches.

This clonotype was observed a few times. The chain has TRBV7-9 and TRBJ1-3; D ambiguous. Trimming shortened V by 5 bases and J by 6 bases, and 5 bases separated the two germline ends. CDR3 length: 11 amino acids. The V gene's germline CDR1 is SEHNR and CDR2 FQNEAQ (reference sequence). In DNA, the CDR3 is TGTGCCAGCAGCCTGGTAAACACCATATATTTT. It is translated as CASSLVNTIYF.

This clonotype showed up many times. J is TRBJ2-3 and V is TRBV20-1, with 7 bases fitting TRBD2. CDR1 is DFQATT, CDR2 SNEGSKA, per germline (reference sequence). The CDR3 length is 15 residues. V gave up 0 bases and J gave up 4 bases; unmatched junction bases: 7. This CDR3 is CSAREGGGAADTQYF. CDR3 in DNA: TGCAGTGCTAGAGAGGGGGGAGGGGCGGCAGATACGCAGTATTTT.

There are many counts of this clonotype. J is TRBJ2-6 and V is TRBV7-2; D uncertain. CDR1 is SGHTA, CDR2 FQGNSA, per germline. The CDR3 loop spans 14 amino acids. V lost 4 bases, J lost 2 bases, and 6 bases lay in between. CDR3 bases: TGTGCCAGCAGCTCGAGCGCTGGGGCCAACGTCCTGACTTTC. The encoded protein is CASSSSAGANVLTF.

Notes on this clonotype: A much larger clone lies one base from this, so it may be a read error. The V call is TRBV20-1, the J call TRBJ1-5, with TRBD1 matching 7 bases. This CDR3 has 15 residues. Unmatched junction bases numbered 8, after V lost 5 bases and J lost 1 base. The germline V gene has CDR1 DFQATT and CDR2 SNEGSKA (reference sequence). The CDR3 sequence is CSAGVAGGSNQPQHF. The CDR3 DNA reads TGCAGTGCTGGAGTGGCAGGGGGGAGCAATCAGCCCCAGCATTTT.

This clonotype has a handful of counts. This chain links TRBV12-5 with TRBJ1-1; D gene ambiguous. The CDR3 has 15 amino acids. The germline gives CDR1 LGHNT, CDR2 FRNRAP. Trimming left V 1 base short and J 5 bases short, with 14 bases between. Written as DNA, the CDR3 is TGTGCTAGTGGTTTGGCCCAGCCGGGGAGGACTGAAGCTTTCTTT. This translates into CASGLAQPGRTEAFF.

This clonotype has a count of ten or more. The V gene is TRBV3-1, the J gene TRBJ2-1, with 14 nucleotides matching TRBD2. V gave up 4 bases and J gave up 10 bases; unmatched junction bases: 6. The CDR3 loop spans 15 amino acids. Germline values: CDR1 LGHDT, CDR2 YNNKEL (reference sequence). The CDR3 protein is CASSRTSGGPLEQFF. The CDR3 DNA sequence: TGTGCCAGCAGCCGGACTAGCGGGGGGCCCCTGGAGCAGTTCTTC.

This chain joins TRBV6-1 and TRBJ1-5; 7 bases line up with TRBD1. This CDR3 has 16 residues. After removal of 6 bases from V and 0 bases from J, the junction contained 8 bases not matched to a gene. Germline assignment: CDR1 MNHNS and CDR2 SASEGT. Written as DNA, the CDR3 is TGTGCCAGCAGCCCCCAAGGACAGGATAGCAATCAGCCCCAGCATTTT. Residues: CASSPQGQDSNQPQHF.

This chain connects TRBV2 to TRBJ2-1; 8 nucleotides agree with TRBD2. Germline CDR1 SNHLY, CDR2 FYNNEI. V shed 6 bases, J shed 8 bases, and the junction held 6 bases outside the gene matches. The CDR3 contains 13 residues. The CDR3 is CASSGAGVHEQFF. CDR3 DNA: TGTGCCAGCAGCGGAGCGGGAGTACATGAGCAGTTCTTC.

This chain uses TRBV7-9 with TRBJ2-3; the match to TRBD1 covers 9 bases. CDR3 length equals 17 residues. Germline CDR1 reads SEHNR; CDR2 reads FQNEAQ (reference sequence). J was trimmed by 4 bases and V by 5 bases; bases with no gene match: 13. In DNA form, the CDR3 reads TGTGCCAGCAGCCCTCAAGTCTCGGACAGGGGTGCAGATACGCAGTATTTT. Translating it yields CASSPQVSDRGADTQYF.

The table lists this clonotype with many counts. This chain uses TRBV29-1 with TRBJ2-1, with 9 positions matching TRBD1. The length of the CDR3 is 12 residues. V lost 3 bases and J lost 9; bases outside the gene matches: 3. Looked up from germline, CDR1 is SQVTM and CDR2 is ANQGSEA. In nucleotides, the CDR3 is TGCAGCGTTGAGGGACAGGGAGGTGAGCAGTTCTTC. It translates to CSVEGQGGEQFF.

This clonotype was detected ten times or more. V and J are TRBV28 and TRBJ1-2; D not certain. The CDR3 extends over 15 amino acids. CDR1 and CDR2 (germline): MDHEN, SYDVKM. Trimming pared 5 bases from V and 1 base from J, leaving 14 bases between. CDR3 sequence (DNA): TGTGCCAGCAGTCCGCCGGCCACAATTAACTATGGCTACACCTTC. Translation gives CASSPPATINYGYTF.

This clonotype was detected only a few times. CDR3 loop: CASGTSRSYNEQFF. CDR3 sequence (DNA): TGTGCCAGCGGGACTAGCCGATCCTACAATGAGCAGTTCTTC. V and J are TRBV2 and TRBJ2-1, with TRBD2 matching over 9 bases. This CDR3 is built from 14 residues. Trimming at V came to 8 bases and at J to 1 base, leaving 3 bases not matched to a gene. Per germline, CDR1 SNHLY and CDR2 FYNNEI.

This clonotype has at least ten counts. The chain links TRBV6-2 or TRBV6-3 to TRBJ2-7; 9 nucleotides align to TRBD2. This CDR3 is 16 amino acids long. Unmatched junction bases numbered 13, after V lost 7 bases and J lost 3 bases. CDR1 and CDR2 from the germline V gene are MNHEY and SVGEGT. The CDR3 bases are TGTGCCAGCAAGATTCCGGGACTAGCAGGAAACTACGAGCAGTACTTC. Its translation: CASKIPGLAGNYEQYF.

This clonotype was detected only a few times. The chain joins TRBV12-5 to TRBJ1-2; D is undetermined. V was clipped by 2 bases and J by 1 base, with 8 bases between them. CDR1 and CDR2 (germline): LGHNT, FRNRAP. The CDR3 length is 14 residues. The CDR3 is CASGLSDLNYGYTF. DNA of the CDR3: TGTGCTAGTGGTTTGTCAGACCTTAACTATGGCTACACCTTC.

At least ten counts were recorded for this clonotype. The CDR3 sequence is CSAASTDTQYF. CDR3 sequence (DNA): TGCAGTGCGGCTAGCACAGATACGCAGTATTTT. The J gene is TRBJ2-3, the V gene TRBV20-1; D remains unclear. The CDR3 consists of 11 residues. V was pared by 6 bases and J by 0 bases, with 4 bases between. Germline loops: CDR1 DFQATT, CDR2 SNEGSKA (reference sequence).

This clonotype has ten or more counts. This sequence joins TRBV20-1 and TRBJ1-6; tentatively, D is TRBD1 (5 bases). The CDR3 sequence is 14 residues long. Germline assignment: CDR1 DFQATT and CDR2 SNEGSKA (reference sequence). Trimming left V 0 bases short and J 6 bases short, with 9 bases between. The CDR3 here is CSARDSGPNSPLHF. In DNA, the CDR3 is TGCAGTGCTAGAGATTCAGGGCCTAATTCACCCCTCCACTTT.

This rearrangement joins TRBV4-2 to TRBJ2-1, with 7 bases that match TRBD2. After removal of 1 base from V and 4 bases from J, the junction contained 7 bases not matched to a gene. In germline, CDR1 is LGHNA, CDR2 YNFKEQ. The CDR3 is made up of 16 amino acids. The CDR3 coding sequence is TGTGCCAGCAGCCAAGTGGACGGGAGGAAGTACAATGAGCAGTTCTTC. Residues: CASSQVDGRKYNEQFF.

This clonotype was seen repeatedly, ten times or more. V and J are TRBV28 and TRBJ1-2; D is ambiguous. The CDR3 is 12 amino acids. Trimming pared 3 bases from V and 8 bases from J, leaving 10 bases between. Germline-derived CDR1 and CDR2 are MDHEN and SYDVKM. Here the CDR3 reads CASSFHPSGYTF. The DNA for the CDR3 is TGTGCCAGCAGTTTTCATCCGTCGGGCTACACCTTC.